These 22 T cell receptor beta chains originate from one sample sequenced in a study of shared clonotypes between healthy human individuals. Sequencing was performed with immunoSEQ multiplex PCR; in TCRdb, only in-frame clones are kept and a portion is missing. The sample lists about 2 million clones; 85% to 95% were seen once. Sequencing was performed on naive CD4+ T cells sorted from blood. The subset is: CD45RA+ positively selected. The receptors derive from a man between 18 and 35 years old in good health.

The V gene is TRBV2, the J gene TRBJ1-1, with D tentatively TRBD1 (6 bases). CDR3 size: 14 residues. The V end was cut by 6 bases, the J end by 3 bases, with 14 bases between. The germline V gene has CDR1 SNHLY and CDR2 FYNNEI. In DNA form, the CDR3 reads TGTGCCAGCAGCAGCGGACAGCCTTACACTGAAGCTTTCTTT. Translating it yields CASSSGQPYTEAFF. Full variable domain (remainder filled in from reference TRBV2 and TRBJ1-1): EPEVTQTPSHQVTQMGQEVILRCVPISNHLYFYWYRQILGQKVEFLVSFYNNEISEKSEIFDDQFSVERPDGSNFTLKIRSTKLEDSAMYFCASSSGQPYTEAFFGQGTRLTVV.

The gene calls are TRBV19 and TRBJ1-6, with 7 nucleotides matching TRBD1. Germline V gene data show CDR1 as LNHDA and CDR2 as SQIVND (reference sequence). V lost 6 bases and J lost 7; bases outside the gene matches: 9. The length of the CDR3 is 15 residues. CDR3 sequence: CASRLGTETNSPLHF. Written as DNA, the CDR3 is TGTGCCAGTAGGCTGGGGACAGAAACAAATTCACCCCTCCACTTT.

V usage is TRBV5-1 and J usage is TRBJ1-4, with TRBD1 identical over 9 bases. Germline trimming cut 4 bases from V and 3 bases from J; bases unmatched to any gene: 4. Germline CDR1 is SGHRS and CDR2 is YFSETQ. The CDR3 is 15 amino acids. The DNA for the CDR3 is TGCGCCAGCAGCGCCGGACAGGGGCCTAATGAAAAACTGTTTTTT. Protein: CASSAGQGPNEKLFF.

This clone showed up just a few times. CDR3 bases: TGTGCCAGCAGTTTACCCAACGTGAATGGCTACACCTTC. Translated: CASSLPNVNGYTF. The chain has TRBV28 and TRBJ1-2, with unresolved D. CDR1 is MDHEN, CDR2 SYDVKM, per germline. The V and J ends lost 2 bases and 6 bases respectively, with 10 bases between them. The CDR3 is made up of 13 amino acids.

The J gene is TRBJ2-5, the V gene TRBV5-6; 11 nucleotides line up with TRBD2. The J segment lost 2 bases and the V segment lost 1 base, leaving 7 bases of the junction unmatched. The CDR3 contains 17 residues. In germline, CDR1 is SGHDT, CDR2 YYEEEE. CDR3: CASSLYPGLAAQETQYF. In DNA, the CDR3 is TGTGCCAGCAGCTTGTATCCGGGACTAGCGGCTCAAGAGACCCAGTACTTC.

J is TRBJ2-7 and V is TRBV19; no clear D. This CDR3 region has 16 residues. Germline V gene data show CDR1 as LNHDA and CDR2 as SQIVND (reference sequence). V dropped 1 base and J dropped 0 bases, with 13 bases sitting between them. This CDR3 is CASSIAGRTDSYEQYF. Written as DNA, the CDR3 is TGTGCCAGTAGTATAGCCGGGCGGACGGACTCCTACGAGCAGTACTTC.

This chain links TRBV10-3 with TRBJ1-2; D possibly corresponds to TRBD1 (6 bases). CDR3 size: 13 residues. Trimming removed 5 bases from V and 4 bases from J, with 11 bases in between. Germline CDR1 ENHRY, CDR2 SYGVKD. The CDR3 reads CAISSDRTYGYTF. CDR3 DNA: TGTGCCATCAGTTCTGACAGGACCTATGGCTACACCTTC.

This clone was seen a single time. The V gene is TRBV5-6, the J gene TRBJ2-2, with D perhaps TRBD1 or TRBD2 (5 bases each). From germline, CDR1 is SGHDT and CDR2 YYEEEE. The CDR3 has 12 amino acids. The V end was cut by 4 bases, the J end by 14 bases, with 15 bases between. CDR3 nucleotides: TGTGCCAGCAGCCTGGCTCCGGGGCAACTGTTTTTT. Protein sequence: CASSLAPGQLFF.

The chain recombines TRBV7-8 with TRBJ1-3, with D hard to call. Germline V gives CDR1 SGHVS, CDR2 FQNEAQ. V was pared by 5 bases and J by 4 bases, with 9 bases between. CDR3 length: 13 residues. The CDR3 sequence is CASSPSLGNTIYF. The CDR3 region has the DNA TGTGCCAGCAGCCCGTCTCTCGGAAACACCATATATTTT.

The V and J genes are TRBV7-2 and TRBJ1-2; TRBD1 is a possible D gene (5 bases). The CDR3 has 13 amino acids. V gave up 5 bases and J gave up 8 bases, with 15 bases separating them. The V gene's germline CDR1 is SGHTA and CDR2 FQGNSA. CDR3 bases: TGTGCCAGCAGCGATCCGGGACGTCGAGGCTACACCTTC. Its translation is CASSDPGRRGYTF.

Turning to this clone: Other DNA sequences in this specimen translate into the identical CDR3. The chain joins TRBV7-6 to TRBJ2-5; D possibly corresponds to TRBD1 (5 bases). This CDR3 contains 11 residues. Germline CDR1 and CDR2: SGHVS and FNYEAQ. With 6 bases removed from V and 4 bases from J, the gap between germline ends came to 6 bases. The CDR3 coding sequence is TGTGCCAGCAGTAGGGGAGAGACCCAGTACTTC. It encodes CASSRGETQYF.

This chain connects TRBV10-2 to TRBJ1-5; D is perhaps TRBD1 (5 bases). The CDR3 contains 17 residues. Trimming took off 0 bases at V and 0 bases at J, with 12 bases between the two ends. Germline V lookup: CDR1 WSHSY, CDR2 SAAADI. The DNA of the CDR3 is TGCGCCAGCAGTGAGTCCTCGCGACAGTATAGCAATCAGCCCCAGCATTTT. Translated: CASSESSRQYSNQPQHF.

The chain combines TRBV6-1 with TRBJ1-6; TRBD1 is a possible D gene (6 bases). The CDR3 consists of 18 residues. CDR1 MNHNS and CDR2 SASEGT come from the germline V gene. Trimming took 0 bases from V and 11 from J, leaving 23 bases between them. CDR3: CASSEALFAGEFKAPLHF. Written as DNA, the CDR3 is TGTGCCAGCAGTGAAGCACTGTTTGCAGGGGAGTTTAAGGCACCCCTCCACTTT.

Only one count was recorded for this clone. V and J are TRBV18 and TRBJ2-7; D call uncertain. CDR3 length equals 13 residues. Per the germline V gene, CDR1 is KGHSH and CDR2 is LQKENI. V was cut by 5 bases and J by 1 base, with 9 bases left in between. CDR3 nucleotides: TGTGCCAGCTCAGGCCAGGCGTCCTACGAGCAGTACTTC. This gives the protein CASSGQASYEQYF. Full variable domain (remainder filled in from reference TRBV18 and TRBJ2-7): NAGVMQNPRHLVRRRGQEARLRCSPMKGHSHVYWYRQLPEEGLKFMVYLQKENIIDESGMPKERFSAEFPKEGPSILRIQQVVRGDSAAYFCASSGQASYEQYFGPGTRLTVT.

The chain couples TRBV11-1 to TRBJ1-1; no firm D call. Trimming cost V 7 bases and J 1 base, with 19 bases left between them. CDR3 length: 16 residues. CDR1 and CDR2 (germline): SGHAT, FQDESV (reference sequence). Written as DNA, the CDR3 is TGTGCCAGCACTAGAGATGGGTCGGGCACGAACACTGAAGCTTTCTTT. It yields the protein CASTRDGSGTNTEAFF.

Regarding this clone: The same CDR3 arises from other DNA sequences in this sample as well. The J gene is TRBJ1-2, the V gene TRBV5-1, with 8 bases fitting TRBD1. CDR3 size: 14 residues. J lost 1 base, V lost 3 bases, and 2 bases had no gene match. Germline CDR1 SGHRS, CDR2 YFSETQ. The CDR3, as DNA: TGCGCCAGCAGCTCGACAGGGGATAACTATGGCTACACCTTC. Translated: CASSSTGDNYGYTF.

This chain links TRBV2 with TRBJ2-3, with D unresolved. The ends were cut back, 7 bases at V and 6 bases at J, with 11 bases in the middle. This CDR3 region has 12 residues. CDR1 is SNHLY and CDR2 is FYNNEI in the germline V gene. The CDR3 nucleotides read TGTGCCAGCACTGGAGTATCGGATACGCAGTATTTT. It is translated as CASTGVSDTQYF.

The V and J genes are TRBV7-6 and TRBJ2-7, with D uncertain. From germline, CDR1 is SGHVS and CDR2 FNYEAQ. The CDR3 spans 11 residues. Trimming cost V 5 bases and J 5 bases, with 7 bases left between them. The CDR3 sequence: CASSPGHEQYF. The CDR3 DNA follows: TGTGCCAGCAGCCCCGGCCACGAGCAGTACTTC.

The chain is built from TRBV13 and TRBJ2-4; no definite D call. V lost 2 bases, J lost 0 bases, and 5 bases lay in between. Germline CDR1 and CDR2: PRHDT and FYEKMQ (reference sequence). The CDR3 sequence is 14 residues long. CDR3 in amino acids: CASSLRLAKNIQYF. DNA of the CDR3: TGTGCCAGCAGCTTACGGCTAGCCAAAAACATTCAGTACTTC.

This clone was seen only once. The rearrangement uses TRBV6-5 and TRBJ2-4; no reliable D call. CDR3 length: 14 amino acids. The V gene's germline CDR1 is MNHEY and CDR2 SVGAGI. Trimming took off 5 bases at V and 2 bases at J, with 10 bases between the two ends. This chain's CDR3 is CASSLAGPKNIQYF. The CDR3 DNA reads TGTGCCAGCAGTCTGGCCGGACCCAAAAACATTCAGTACTTC.

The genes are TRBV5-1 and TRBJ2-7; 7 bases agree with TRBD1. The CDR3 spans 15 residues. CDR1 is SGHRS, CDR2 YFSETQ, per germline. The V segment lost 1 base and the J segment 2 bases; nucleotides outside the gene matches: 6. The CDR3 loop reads CASSLNRGAPYEQYF. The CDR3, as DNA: TGCGCCAGCAGCTTGAACAGGGGCGCACCCTACGAGCAGTACTTC.

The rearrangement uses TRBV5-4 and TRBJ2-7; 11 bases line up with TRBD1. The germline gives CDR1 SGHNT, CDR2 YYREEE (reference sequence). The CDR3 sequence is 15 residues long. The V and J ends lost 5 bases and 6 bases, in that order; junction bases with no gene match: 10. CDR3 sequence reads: CASRKQTGTGGEQYF. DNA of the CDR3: TGTGCCAGCAGAAAACAAACCGGGACAGGGGGCGAGCAGTACTTC.